The 19 T cell receptor beta chains reported below all come from one sample, sequenced in a study of cytomegalovirus exposure and HLA in healthy donors. A multiplex PCR was run with 60 Vbeta primers and 13 Jbeta primers. Sequencing used immunoSEQ multiplex PCR; TCRdb keeps in-frame clones, though not all of them. Of roughly 130,000 clones in the sample, around 79% were seen once. The sample consisted of PBMCs. The receptors stem from a woman between 45 and 60 years old in good health and CMV-seropositive.

The chain uses TRBV30 and TRBJ1-6; D call uncertain. Trimming left V 3 bases short and J 7 bases short, with 13 bases between. This CDR3 has 14 residues. Germline V gives CDR1 GTSNPN, CDR2 SVGIG (reference sequence). CDR3 in amino acids: CAWRGGLKNSPLHF. The CDR3 DNA reads as TGTGCCTGGAGAGGAGGACTTAAGAATTCACCCCTCCACTTT.

This CDR3 reads CAFRGRDNSPLHF. The CDR3 DNA reads as TGTGCCTTCAGGGGGCGCGACAATTCACCCCTCCACTTT. The genes are TRBV30 and TRBJ1-6; the match to TRBD1 covers 8 bases. Germline assignment: CDR1 GTSNPN and CDR2 SVGIG (reference sequence). After removal of 7 bases from V and 7 bases from J, the junction contained 6 bases not matched to a gene. The CDR3 loop spans 13 amino acids.

This chain connects TRBV27 to TRBJ1-6; D ambiguous. CDR1 is MNHEY, CDR2 SMNVEV, per germline (reference sequence). The CDR3 has 15 amino acids. The germline V and J ends were trimmed by 10 bases and 0 bases, with 13 bases remaining between them. The chain's CDR3 is CATLPGSSYNSPLHF. CDR3 in DNA: TGTGCCACCCTCCCCGGGAGCTCCTATAATTCACCCCTCCACTTT.

This clone was recorded a few times. The genes are TRBV6-6 and TRBJ1-5; D possibly corresponds to TRBD1 (6 bases). Germline V lookup: CDR1 MNHNY, CDR2 SVGAGI (reference sequence). This CDR3 is built from 14 residues. The V end was cut by 7 bases, the J end by 5 bases, with 15 bases between. CDR3 in amino acids: CASTNGQSYQPQHF. For the CDR3, the DNA is TGTGCCAGCACCAACGGACAGTCATATCAGCCCCAGCATTTT.

V is TRBV19 and J is TRBJ2-7; 12 nucleotides match TRBD2. The trim removed 4 bases at V and 0 bases at J, leaving 4 bases unmatched. CDR1 is LNHDA and CDR2 is SQIVND in the germline V gene (reference sequence). CDR3 length equals 16 residues. The CDR3, as DNA: TGTGCCAGTAGTAGTCGGACTAGCGGGGCCTCCTACGAGCAGTACTTC. Protein: CASSSRTSGASYEQYF.

V usage is TRBV5-1 and J usage is TRBJ2-5; 12 bases fit TRBD2. The junction had 9 bases not matched to a gene; V was cut back by 10 bases and J by 5 bases. Germline assignment: CDR1 SGHRS and CDR2 YFSETQ. The CDR3 runs 14 residues. DNA for the CDR3: TGCGCCTCCAGGACTAGCGGGGATGGGGAGACCCAGTACTTC. Its protein product is CASRTSGDGETQYF. Full variable domain (missing parts from reference TRBV5-1 and TRBJ2-5): KAGVTQTPRYLIKTRGQQVTLSCSPISGHRSVSWYQQTPGQGLQFLFEYFSETQRNKGNFPGRFSGRQFSNSRSEMNVSTLELGDSALYLCASRTSGDGETQYFGPGTRLLVL.

The rearrangement uses TRBV7-2 and TRBJ1-5; D is uncertain. V was trimmed by 1 base and J by 8 bases, leaving 9 bases between them. Per germline, CDR1 SGHTA and CDR2 FQGNSA. This CDR3 has 13 residues. The CDR3 protein is CASSLGQVEPQHF. The CDR3 DNA is TGTGCCAGCAGCTTAGGGCAGGTAGAGCCCCAGCATTTT.

J is TRBJ1-6 and V is TRBV28; D not certain. V was pared by 8 bases and J by 3 bases, with 8 bases between. The CDR3 covers 13 residues. Germline V gene data show CDR1 as MDHEN and CDR2 as SYDVKM. The CDR3 protein is CASRRHYNSPLHF. The CDR3 bases are TGTGCCAGCCGTCGACACTATAATTCACCCCTCCACTTT. Filled out from reference TRBV28 and TRBJ1-6, the complete variable domain reads DVKVTQSSRYLVKRTGEKVFLECVQDMDHENMFWYRQDPGLGLRLIYFSYDVKMKEKGDIPEGYSVSREKKERFSLILESASTNQTSMYLCASRRHYNSPLHFGNGTRLTVT.

V gene TRBV11-2 combines with J gene TRBJ2-3, with TRBD1 identical over 7 bases. Trimming at V came to 7 bases and at J to 2 bases, leaving 9 bases not matched to a gene. Germline V gives CDR1 SGHAT, CDR2 FQNNGV. The CDR3 has 15 residues. This CDR3 is CASNRQGVPTDTQYF. CDR3 DNA sequence: TGTGCCAGCAACAGACAGGGCGTCCCCACAGATACGCAGTATTTT. The complete variable domain, with remaining parts taken from reference TRBV11-2 and TRBJ2-3, reads EAGVAQSPRYKIIEKRQSVAFWCNPISGHATLYWYQQILGQGPKLLIQFQNNGVVDDSQLPKDRFSAERLKGVDSTLKIQPAKLEDSAVYLCASNRQGVPTDTQYFGPGTRLTVL.

In its sample, this clone was seen once. The V call is TRBV29-1, the J call TRBJ2-6; D remains ambiguous. Germline-derived CDR1 and CDR2 are SQVTM and ANQGSEA. Trimming stripped 4 bases from V and 2 bases from J, with 9 bases between. The CDR3 runs to 14 residues. The CDR3 DNA reads as TGCAGCGTTGCCTCGGTACCTGGGGCCAACGTCCTGACTTTC. The encoded protein is CSVASVPGANVLTF.

The genes are TRBV9 and TRBJ2-7; TRBD1 aligns across 7 bases. V lost 2 bases to trimming and J lost 3 bases; unmatched junction nucleotides: 8. CDR3 length: 15 residues. The germline V gene encodes CDR1 SGDLS and CDR2 YYNGEE. Here the CDR3 reads CASSVHPAGGYEQYF. The DNA of the CDR3 is TGTGCCAGCAGCGTTCATCCTGCAGGGGGCTACGAGCAGTACTTC. The entire variable domain, with the rest obtained from reference TRBV9 and TRBJ2-7, is as follows: DSGVTQTPKHLITATGQRVTLRCSPRSGDLSVYWYQQSLDQGLQFLIQYYNGEERAKGNILERFSAQQFPDLHSELNLSSLELGDSALYFCASSVHPAGGYEQYFGPGTRLTVT.

This clone has only a few counts. The chain is built from TRBV18 and TRBJ2-3; D remains unclear. This CDR3 comprises 14 residues. Germline CDR1 and CDR2: KGHSH and LQKENI. Trimming removed 1 base at V and 2 bases at J, with 7 bases between. CDR3 bases: TGTGCCAGCTCACCACGGCACCCCACAGATACGCAGTATTTT. Its protein product is CASSPRHPTDTQYF. Using reference TRBV18 and TRBJ2-3 for the parts outside the CDR3, the full variable domain is NAGVMQNPRHLVRRRGQEARLRCSPMKGHSHVYWYRQLPEEGLKFMVYLQKENIIDESGMPKERFSAEFPKEGPSILRIQQVVRGDSAAYFCASSPRHPTDTQYFGPGTRLTVL.

The chain joins TRBV27 to TRBJ1-2; a possible D gene is TRBD1 (6 bases). This CDR3 is built from 16 residues. Trimming shortened V by 0 bases and J by 4 bases, and 15 bases separated the two germline ends. Germline CDR1 is MNHEY and CDR2 is SMNVEV (reference sequence). The CDR3 nucleotides are TGTGCCAGCAGTTTATCTGGGGGGGGCCTAGGCTATGGCTACACCTTC. Translation: CASSLSGGGLGYGYTF.

The V gene is TRBV27, the J gene TRBJ2-5, with a possible D match to TRBD2 (6 bases). Germline V CDR1 and CDR2: MNHEY, SMNVEV (reference sequence). The V gene lost 5 bases and the J gene lost 11 bases, with 15 bases spanning the gap. This CDR3 contains 12 residues. The CDR3 nucleotides read TGTGCCAGCAGTGGGCCTTGGGGGGAGCAGTACTTC. Amino acids: CASSGPWGEQYF.

J is TRBJ2-7 and V is TRBV11-2, with D maybe TRBD1 (6 bases). Looked up from germline, CDR1 is SGHAT and CDR2 is FQNNGV. V lost 7 bases and J 4 bases, leaving 17 bases between the germline ends. The CDR3 contains 14 residues. The CDR3: CASNLQGPRYEQYF. CDR3 in DNA: TGTGCCAGCAATCTACAGGGCCCGCGTTACGAGCAGTACTTC.

Comments on this clone: One end of the junction fails to match germline, which may point to a read error. The chain uses TRBV4-1 and TRBJ2-7; a weak D match, TRBD1 (5 bases). Per germline, CDR1 MGHRA and CDR2 YSYEKL. The CDR3 is 14 amino acids. CDR3 bases: TGCGCCAGCAGTCTAATACAGGATTCCTACGGGCAGTACTTC. Its protein is CASSLIQDSYGQYF.

This chain uses TRBV7-2 with TRBJ2-5, with TRBD1 matching 12 bases. The V gene's germline CDR1 is SGHTA and CDR2 FQGNSA. The CDR3 sequence is 19 residues long. After removal of 2 bases from V and 2 bases from J, the junction contained 12 bases not matched to a gene. DNA of the CDR3: TGTGCCAGCAGCTTATCGTTTCCTGGGGACAGGGGGCCTCAAGAGACCCAGTACTTC. It codes for CASSLSFPGDRGPQETQYF. Drawing the rest from reference TRBV7-2 and TRBJ2-5, the complete variable domain is GAGVSQSPSNKVTEKGKDVELRCDPISGHTALYWYRQSLGQGLEFLIYFQGNSAPDKSGLPSDRFSAERTGGSVSTLTIQRTQQEDSAVYLCASSLSFPGDRGPQETQYFGPGTRLLVL.

The chain employs TRBV2 and TRBJ2-4; 8 nucleotides agree with TRBD2. From germline, CDR1 is SNHLY and CDR2 FYNNEI. Trimming took 8 bases from V and 8 from J; bases not matched to a gene: 5. This CDR3 has 12 amino acids. The CDR3 DNA reads TGTGCCAGCCGGGAGGGAATGGACATTCAGTACTTC. This translates into CASREGMDIQYF.

The chain uses TRBV7-2 and TRBJ1-5; 8 bases align to TRBD1. CDR3 length equals 18 residues. Unmatched junction bases numbered 8, after V lost 1 base and J lost 0 bases. Germline values: CDR1 SGHTA, CDR2 FQGNSA. This CDR3 reads CASSLEPGGLYSNQPQHF. The CDR3 nucleotides are TGTGCCAGCAGCTTAGAGCCAGGGGGCCTATATAGCAATCAGCCCCAGCATTTT.